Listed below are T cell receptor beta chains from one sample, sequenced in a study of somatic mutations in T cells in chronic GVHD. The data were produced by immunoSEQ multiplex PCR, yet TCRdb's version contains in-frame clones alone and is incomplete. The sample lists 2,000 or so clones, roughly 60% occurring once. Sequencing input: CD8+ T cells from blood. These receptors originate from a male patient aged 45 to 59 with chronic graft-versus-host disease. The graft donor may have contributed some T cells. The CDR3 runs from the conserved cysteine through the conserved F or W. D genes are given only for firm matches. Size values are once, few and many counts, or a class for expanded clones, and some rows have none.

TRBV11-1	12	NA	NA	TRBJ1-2	TGTGCCAGCAGCTTAGGGGGCAGTGGGGCTACCTTC	CASSLGGSGATF
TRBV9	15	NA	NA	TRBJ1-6	TGTGCCAGCAGCGTACGGGTTTCCTATAATTCACCCCTCCACTTT	CASSVRVSYNSPLHF
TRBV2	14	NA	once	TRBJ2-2	TGTGCCAGCAGGGTGGGACAGAACACCGGGGAGCTGTTTTTT	CASRVGQNTGELFF
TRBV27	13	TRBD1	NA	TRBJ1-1	TGTGCCAGCAGTTTGCAGGGGGTCACTGAAGCTTTCTTT	CASSLQGVTEAFF
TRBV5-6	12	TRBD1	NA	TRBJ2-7	TGTGCCAGCGACGGACAGGGGCACGAGCAGTACTTC	CASDGQGHEQYF
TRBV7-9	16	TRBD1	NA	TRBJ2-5	TGTGCCAGCAGCCCCCGGGACAGGGGGTTCCAAGAGACCCAGTACTTC	CASSPRDRGFQETQYF
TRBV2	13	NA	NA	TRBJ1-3	TGTGCCAGCAGTGATAGCCCTGGAAACACCATATATTTT	CASSDSPGNTIYF
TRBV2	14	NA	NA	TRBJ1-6	TGTGCCAGCAGACAGGAGGACTATCATTCACCCCTCCACTTT	CASRQEDYHSPLHF
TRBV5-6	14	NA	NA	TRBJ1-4	TGTGCCAGCAGCTTGATCGCAACTAATGAAAAACTGTTTTTT	CASSLIATNEKLFF
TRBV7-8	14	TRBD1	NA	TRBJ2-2	TGTGCCAGCAGCCGGACAGGGAACACCGGGGAGCTGTTTTTT	CASSRTGNTGELFF
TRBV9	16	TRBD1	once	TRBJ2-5	TGTGCCAGCAGCGACCCGGACAGGGGGGTTCGAGAGACCCAGTACTTC	CASSDPDRGVRETQYF
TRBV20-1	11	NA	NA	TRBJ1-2	TGCAGTGCACCGAGGGGGAATGACTACACCTTC	CSAPRGNDYTF
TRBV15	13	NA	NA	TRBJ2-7	TGTGCCACCAGCGGCGGACAGAACAGTGAGCAGTACTTC	CATSGGQNSEQYF
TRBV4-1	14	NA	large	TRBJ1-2	TGCGCCAGCAGCTCCTCGCCCGGGGTCTATGGCTACACCTTC	CASSSSPGVYGYTF
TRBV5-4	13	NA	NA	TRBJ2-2	TGTGCCAGCCGAGGGACTTTGGTCGGGGAGCTGTTTTTT	CASRGTLVGELFF
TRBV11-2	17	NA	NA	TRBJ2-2	TGTGCCAGCAGCTTAGGGGAGTGGGACTCGAACACCGGGGAGCTGTTTTTT	CASSLGEWDSNTGELFF
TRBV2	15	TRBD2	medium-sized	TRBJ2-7	TGTGCCAGCAGCGGGGGGGAAGTAGCCCCCAGCGAGCAGTACTTC	CASSGGEVAPSEQYF
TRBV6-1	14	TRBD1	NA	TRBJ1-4	TGTGCCAGCAGTGTGGGACAGGTTAATGAAAAACTGTTTTTT	CASSVGQVNEKLFF
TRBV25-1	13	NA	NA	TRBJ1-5	TGTGCCAGCAGTGAAGCAGGCAATCAGCCCCAGCATTTT	CASSEAGNQPQHF
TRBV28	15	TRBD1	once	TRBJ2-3	TGTGCCAGCAGTCATGGGACAGGGAGCACAGATACGCAGTATTTT	CASSHGTGSTDTQYF
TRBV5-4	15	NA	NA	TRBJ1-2	TGTGCCAGCAGCCCGGCGGGGGGTATTGTTTATGGCTACACCTTC	CASSPAGGIVYGYTF
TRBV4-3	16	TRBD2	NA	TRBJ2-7	TGCGCCAGCAGCCATGGGACTAGCGGGAACATCTACGAGCAGTACTTC	CASSHGTSGNIYEQYF
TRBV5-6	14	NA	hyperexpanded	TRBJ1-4	TGTGCCAGCAGCTTGGGGGACACGGATGAAAAACTGTTTTTT	CASSLGDTDEKLFF
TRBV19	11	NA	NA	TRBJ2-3	TGTGCCAGTAGTATCGGACTAATGCAGTATTTT	CASSIGLMQYF
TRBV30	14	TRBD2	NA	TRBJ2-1	TGTGCCTGGAGGGCTAGCGGAGTATACAATGAGCAGTTCTTC	CAWRASGVYNEQFF
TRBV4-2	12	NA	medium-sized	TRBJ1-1	TGTGCCAGCAGCCAAGACGCGATGGAAGCTTTCTTT	CASSQDAMEAFF
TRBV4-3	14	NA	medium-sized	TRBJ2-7	TGCGCCAGCAGCCAAGATAGGGGTTCCTACGAGCAGTACTTC	CASSQDRGSYEQYF
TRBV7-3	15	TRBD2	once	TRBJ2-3	TGTGCCAGCAGCTTAGGCGGGGGAGGGGCAGATACGCAGTATTTT	CASSLGGGGADTQYF
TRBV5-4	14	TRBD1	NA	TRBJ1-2	TGTGCCAGCAGCTTACATACAGGGGCCTATGGCTACACCTTC	CASSLHTGAYGYTF
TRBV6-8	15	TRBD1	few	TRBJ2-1	TGTGCCAGCAGTTATACAGGGGGGTTCCAGGGTGAGCAGTTCTTC	CASSYTGGFQGEQFF
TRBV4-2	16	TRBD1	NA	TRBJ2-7	TGTGCCAGCAGCGGCCTGACAGGGGCAAGCTCCTACGAGCAGTACTTC	CASSGLTGASSYEQYF
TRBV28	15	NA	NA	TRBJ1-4	TGTGCCAGCAGTTTAAGTACAGCTTCCAATGAAAAACTGTTTTTT	CASSLSTASNEKLFF
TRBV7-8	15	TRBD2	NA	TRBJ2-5	TGTGCCAGCAGCCGGACTAGCGGGAGGGGAGAGACCCAGTACTTC	CASSRTSGRGETQYF
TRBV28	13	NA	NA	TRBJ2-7	TGTGCCAGCAGTTTACGGGGAACCTACGAGCAGTACTTC	CASSLRGTYEQYF
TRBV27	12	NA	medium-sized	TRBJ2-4	TGTGCCAGCAGTTCCCCCGAAAACATTCAGTACTTC	CASSSPENIQYF